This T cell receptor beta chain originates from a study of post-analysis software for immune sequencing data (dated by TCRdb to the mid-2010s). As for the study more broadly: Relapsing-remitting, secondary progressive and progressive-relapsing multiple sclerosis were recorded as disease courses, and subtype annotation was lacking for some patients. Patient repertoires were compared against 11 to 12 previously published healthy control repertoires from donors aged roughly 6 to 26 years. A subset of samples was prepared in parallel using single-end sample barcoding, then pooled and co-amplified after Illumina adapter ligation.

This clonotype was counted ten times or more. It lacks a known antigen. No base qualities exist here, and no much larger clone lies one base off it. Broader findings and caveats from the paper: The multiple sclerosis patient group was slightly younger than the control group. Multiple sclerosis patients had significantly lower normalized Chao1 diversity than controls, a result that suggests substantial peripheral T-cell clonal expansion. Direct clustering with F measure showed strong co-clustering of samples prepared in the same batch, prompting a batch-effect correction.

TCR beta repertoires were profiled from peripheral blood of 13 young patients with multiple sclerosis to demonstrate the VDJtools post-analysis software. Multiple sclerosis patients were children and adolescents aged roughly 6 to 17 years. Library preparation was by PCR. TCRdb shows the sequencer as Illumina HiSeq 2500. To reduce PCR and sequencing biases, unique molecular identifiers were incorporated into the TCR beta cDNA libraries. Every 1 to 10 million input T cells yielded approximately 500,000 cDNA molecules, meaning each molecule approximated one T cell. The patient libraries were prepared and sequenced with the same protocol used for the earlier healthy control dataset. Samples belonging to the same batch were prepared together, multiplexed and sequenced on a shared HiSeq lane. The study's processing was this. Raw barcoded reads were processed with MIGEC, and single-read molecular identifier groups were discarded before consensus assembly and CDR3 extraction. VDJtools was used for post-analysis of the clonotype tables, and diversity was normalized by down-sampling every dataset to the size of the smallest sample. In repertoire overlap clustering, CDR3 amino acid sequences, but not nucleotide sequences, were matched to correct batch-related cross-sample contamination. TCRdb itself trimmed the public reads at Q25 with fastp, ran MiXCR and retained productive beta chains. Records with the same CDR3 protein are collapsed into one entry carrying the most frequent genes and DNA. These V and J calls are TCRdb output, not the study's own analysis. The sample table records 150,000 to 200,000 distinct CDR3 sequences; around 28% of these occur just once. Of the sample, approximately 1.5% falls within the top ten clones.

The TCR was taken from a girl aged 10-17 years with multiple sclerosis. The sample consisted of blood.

The bases read TGTGCCAGCAAAGGACAAACCTACGAGCAGTACTTC. Translated, this gives CASKGQTYEQYF. The rearrangement combines TRBV5-6 with TRBJ2-7; TRBD1 could be the D gene, as 5 bases match. Sequences SGHDT (CDR1) and YYEEEE (CDR2) are obtained from the germline V gene. The CDR3 measures 12 amino acids from cysteine to phenylalanine. Only the CDR3 region is kept as DNA, spanning 36 bases read in frame from base 1. Trimming costs V 6 bases and J 2 bases, and their ends lie 9 bases apart.